This TCR beta chain was sequenced during a study of control samples from healthy donors and cancer patients. The germline V gene has CDR1 MNHEY and CDR2 SMNVEV (reference sequence). The ends were cut back, 6 bases at V and 7 bases at J, with 18 bases in the middle. This CDR3 is built from 14 residues. The assay was immunoSEQ multiplex PCR, and TCRdb's table has in-frame clones only and misses some. The data contain about 130,000 clones, more than 80% of them singletons. Input material: blood. The V gene is TRBV27, the J gene TRBJ1-2; perhaps TRBD1 as D (5 bases). The receptor was derived from a man aged 40-50 years in good health. The CDR3 region is CASSPEGTLGGYTF. In DNA, the CDR3 is TGTGCCAGCAGCCCAGAGGGGACCCTGGGTGGCTACACCTTC.